One T cell receptor (beta chain) is described in this entry. The antigen is undetermined. This specimen belongs to a study of cytomegalovirus exposure and HLA in healthy donors. Study as a whole: Most donors, roughly 77% of a few hundred genotyped, fell in the Caucasian-associated ancestry cluster. The study, taken as a whole, reports: Highly shared sequence variants in one cluster were likely a sequencing artifact. V- and J-gene trimming in TCR beta was tied to a missense DCLRE1C variant by an analysis performed later. Later analysis suggested links between common viral pathogens and several top significant clusters.

CDR1 and CDR2 (germline): SGHNT, YYREEE (reference sequence). Trimming took off 4 bases at V and 4 bases at J, with 6 bases between the two ends. The CDR3 loop spans 12 amino acids. 13 Jbeta primers and 60 Vbeta primers were used for the PCR. Assay used: immunoSEQ multiplex PCR; TCRdb lists only in-frame clones, some missing. Of roughly 170,000 clones listed, approximately 80% are singletons. The material sequenced was PBMCs. The chain has TRBV5-4 and TRBJ1-3; D is ambiguous. This clonotype originated in a boy aged 5-17 years in good health and CMV-seronegative. CDR3: CASSGSGNTIYF. The CDR3 nucleotides read TGTGCCAGCAGCGGCTCCGGAAACACCATATATTTT.